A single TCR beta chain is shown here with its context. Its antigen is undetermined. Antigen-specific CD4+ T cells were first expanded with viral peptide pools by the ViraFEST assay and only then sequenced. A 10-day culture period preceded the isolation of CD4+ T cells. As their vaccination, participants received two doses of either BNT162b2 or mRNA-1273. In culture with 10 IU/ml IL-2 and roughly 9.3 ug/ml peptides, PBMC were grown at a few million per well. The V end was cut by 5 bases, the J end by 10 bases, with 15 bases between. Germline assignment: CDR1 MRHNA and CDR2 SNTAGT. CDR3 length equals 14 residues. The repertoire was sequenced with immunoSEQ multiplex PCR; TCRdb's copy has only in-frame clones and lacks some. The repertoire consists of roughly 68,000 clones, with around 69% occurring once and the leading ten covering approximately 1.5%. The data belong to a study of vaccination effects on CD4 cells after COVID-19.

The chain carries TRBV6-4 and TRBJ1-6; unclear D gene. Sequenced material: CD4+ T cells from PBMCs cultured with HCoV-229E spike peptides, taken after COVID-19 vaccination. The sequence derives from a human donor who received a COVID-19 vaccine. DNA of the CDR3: TGTGCCAGCAGTCAAGCCGGGGTTGGATCACCCCTCCACTTT. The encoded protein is CASSQAGVGSPLHF.